This entry features one T cell receptor beta chain sequence. The antigen is not known. The data were obtained in a study of OX40 agonist ivuxolimab in advanced cancers. Turning to the study itself: Given to patients was ivuxolimab, an agonistic anti-OX40 (CD134) antibody. Study conclusions and caveats: Within 6 weeks, CD4+ and CD8+ blood T cells expanded clonally at 0.1 to 3.0 mg/kg.

The table came from immunoSEQ multiplex PCR; TCRdb's copy has only in-frame clones and leaves some out. The data contain 14,000 or so clones, roughly 75% of them singletons. Autoimmune disease history or systemic immunosuppression barred patients. Blood specimens came from baseline, cycle 4 day 1, and cycle 7 day 1. V gave up 2 bases and J gave up 4 bases, with 11 bases separating them. Germline lookup yields CDR1 KGHSH and CDR2 LQKENI. CDR3 size: 14 residues. The V call is TRBV18, the J call TRBJ1-2; possibly TRBD1 for D (5 bases). This clonotype was obtained from an adult with an advanced solid tumor such as melanoma, head and neck, liver or kidney cancer. Material: CD4+ or CD8+ T cells sorted from blood, obtained in a trial of the OX40 agonist ivuxolimab. CDR3 DNA: TGTGCCAGCTCACCAGGAGACAGTCCCTATGGCTACACCTTC. This encodes CASSPGDSPYGYTF.